The clone carrying this T cell receptor beta chain appeared a few times. Losses at the gene ends were 8 bases for V and 6 bases for J; bases not matched to a gene: 5. Germline V gene data show CDR1 as SNHLY and CDR2 as FYNNEI. The CDR3 is 12 amino acids. The data are from a study of CD8+CD57+ T cells in acquired aplastic anemia. TCR beta VDJ combinations and CDR3 sequences were profiled from genomic DNA. TCRdb reprocessed the reads via MiXCR and lists one record per CDR3 protein. This table has 130,000 or so distinct CDR3 sequences, about 50% appearing once. Patients picked for sequencing had shown CD8+CD57+ cell expansion detected by flow cytometry.

The source is a human donor with aplastic anemia. The chain joins TRBV2 to TRBJ2-7, with TRBD1 matching 9 bases. Sequencing input: sorted CD4+, CD8+, or CD8+CD57+ T cells (not recorded which) from PBMCs. In DNA form, the CDR3 reads TGTGCCAGCCGGGACAGGGCTTCCGAGCAGTACTTC. Translation: CASRDRASEQYF. The full variable domain, rest sourced from reference TRBV2 and TRBJ2-7, is EPEVTQTPSHQVTQMGQEVILRCVPISNHLYFYWYRQILGQKVEFLVSFYNNEISEKSEIFDDQFSVERPDGSNFTLKIRSTKLEDSAMYFCASRDRASEQYFGPGTRLTVT.